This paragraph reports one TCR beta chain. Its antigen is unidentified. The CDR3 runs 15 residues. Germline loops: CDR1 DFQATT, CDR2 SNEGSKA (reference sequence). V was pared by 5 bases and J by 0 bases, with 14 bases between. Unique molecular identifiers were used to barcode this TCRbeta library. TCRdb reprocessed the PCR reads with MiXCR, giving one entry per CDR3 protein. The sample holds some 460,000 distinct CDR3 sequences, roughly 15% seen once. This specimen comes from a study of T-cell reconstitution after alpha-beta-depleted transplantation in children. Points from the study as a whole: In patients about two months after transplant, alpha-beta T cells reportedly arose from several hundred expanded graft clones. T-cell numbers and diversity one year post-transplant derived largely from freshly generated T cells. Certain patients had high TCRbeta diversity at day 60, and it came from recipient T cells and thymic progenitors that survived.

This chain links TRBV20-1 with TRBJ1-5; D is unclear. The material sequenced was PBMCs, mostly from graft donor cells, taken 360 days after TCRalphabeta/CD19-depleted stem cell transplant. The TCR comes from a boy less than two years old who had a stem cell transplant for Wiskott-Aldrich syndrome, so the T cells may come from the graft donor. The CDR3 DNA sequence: TGCAGTGCTTGCGAGGAATTGTCTAGCAATCAGCCCCAGCATTTT. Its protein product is CSACEELSSNQPQHF.